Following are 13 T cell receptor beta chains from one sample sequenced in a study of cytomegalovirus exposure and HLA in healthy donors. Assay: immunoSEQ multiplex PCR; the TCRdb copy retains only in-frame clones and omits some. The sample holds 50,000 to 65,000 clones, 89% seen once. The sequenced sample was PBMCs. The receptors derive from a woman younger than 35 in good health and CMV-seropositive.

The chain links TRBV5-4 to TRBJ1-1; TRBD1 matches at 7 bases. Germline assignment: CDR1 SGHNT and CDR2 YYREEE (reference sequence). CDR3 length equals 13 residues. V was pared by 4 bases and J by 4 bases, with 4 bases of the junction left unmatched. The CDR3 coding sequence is TGTGCCAGCAGCGCGGCAGGGGGCACTGAAGCTTTCTTT. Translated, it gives CASSAAGGTEAFF.

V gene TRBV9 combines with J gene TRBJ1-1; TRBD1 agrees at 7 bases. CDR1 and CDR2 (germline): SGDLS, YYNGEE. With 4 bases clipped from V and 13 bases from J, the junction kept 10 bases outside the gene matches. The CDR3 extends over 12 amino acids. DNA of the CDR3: TGTGCCAGCAGCAAACACGACAGGGTTGGTTTCTTT. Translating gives CASSKHDRVGFF.

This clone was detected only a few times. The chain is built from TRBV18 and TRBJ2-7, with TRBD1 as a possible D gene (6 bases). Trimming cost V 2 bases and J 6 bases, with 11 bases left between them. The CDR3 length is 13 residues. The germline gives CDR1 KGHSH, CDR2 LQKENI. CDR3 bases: TGTGCCAGCTCACCAACCCCCAGGGGCGAGCAGTACTTC. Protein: CASSPTPRGEQYF.

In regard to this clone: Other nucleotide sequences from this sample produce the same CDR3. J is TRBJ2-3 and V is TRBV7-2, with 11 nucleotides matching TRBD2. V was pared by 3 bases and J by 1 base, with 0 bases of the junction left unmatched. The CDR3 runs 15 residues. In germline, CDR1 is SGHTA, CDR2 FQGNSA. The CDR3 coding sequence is TGTGCCAGCAGCTTTAGCGGGGGGGGCACAGATACGCAGTATTTT. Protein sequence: CASSFSGGGTDTQYF.

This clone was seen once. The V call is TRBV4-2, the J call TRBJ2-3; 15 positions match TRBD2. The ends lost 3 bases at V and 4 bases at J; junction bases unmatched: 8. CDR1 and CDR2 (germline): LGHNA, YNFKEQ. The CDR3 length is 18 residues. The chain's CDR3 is CASSQDRTSGGGADTQYF. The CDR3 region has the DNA TGTGCCAGCAGCCAGGACCGGACTAGCGGGGGGGGCGCAGATACGCAGTATTTT.

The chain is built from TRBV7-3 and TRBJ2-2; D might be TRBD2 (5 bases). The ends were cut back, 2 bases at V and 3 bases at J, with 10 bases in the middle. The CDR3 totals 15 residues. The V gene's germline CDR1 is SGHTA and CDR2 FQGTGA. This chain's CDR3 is CASSLYAGYTGELFF. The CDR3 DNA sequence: TGTGCCAGCAGCTTATACGCGGGCTACACCGGGGAGCTGTTTTTT. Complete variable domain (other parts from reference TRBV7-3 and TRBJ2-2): GAGVSQTPSNKVTEKGKYVELRCDPISGHTALYWYRQSLGQGPEFLIYFQGTGAADDSGLPNDRFFAVRPEGSVSTLKIQRTERGDSAVYLCASSLYAGYTGELFFGEGSRLTVL.

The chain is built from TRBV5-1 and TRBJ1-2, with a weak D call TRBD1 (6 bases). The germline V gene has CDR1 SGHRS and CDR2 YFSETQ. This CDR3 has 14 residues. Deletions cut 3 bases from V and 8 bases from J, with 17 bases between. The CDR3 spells CASSWETGTGGYTF. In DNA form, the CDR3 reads TGCGCCAGCAGCTGGGAAACAGGGACGGGAGGCTACACCTTC.

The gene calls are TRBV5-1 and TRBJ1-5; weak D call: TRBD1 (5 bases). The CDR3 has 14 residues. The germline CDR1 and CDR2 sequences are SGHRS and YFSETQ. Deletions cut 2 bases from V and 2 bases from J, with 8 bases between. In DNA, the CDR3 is TGCGCCAGCAGCTTAGCAGGGCGCAATCAGCCCCAGCATTTT. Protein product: CASSLAGRNQPQHF.

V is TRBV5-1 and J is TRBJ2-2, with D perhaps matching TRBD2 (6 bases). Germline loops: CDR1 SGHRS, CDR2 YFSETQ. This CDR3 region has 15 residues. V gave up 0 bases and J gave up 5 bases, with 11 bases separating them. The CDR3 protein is CASSLDPGGTGELFF. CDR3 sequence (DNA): TGCGCCAGCAGCTTGGATCCTGGGGGGACCGGGGAGCTGTTTTTT.

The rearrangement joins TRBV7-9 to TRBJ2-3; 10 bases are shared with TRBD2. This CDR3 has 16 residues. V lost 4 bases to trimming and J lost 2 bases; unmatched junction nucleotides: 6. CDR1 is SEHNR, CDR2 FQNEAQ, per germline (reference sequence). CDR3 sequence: CASSSHSGGATDTQYF. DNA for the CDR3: TGTGCCAGCAGCTCCCACAGCGGGGGGGCCACAGATACGCAGTATTTT.

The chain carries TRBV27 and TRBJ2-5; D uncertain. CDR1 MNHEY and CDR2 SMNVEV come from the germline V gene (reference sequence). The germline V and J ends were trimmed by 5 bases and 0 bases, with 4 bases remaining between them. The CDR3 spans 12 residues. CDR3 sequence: CASSHYQETQYF. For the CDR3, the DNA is TGTGCCAGCAGTCACTACCAAGAGACCCAGTACTTC.

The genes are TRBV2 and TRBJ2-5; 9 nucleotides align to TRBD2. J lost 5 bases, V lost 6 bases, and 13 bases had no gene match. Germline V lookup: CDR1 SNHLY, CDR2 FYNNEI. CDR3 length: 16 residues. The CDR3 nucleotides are TGTGCCAGCAGAAGATCTAGCGGGGCTTTTTCGGAGACCCAGTACTTC. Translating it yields CASRRSSGAFSETQYF.

CDR3 bases: TGTGCCAGCAGTTTATCAGCTACAGGGGTCAAAAACATTCAGTACTTC. Translation gives CASSLSATGVKNIQYF. This rearrangement joins TRBV28 to TRBJ2-4, with 7 nucleotides matching TRBD1. CDR1 and CDR2 from the germline V gene are MDHEN and SYDVKM. V shed 1 base and J 3 bases; nucleotides not matched to a gene: 6. This CDR3 is 16 amino acids long.